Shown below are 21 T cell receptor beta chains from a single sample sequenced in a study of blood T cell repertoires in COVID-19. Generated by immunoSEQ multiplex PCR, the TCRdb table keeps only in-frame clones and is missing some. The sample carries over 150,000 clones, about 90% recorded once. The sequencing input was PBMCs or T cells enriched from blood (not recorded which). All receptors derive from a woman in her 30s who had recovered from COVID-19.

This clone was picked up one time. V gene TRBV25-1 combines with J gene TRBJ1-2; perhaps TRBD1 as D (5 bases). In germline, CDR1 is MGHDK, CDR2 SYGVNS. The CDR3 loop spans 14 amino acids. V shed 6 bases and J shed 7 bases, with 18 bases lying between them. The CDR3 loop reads CASRRAGGTFGYTF. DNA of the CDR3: TGTGCCAGCAGACGCGCCGGGGGTACTTTTGGCTACACCTTC.

In nucleotides, the CDR3 is TGTGCCAGCGGAGGTGGGGCCAACGTCCTGACTTTC. This translates into CASGGGANVLTF. The rearrangement joins TRBV6-5 to TRBJ2-6, with a possible D match to TRBD2 (5 bases). This CDR3 is built from 12 residues. Germline CDR1 and CDR2: MNHEY and SVGAGI. The ends were cut back, 8 bases at V and 3 bases at J, with 5 bases in the middle.

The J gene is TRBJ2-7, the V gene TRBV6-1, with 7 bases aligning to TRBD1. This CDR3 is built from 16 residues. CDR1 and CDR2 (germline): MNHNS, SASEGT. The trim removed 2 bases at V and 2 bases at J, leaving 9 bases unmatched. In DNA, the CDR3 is TGTGCCAGCAGTGAATCAGGGGGAGTCGGCCCCTACGAGCAGTACTTC. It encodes CASSESGGVGPYEQYF.

The CDR3 protein is CASSLGSGGNQPQHF. CDR3 DNA sequence: TGTGCCAGCAGCTTAGGTTCGGGGGGAAATCAGCCCCAGCATTTT. The chain employs TRBV7-2 and TRBJ1-5; maybe TRBD1 (5 bases). CDR3 length equals 15 residues. Germline V gene data show CDR1 as SGHTA and CDR2 as FQGNSA. Trimming left V 1 base short and J 4 bases short, with 11 bases between.

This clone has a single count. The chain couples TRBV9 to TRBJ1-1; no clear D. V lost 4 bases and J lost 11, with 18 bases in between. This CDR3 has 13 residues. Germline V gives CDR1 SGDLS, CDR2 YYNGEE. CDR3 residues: CASSPLREGKAFF. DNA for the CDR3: TGTGCCAGCAGCCCCTTAAGGGAGGGAAAGGCTTTCTTT.

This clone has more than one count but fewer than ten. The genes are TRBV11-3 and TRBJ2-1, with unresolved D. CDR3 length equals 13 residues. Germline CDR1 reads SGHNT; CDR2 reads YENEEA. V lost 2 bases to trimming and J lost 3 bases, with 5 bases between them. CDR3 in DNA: TGTGCCAGCAGCTTAATCAGCTACAATGAGCAGTTCTTC. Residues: CASSLISYNEQFF.

The CDR3 sequence is CSVGQGSYGYTF. CDR3 sequence (DNA): TGCAGCGTTGGGCAGGGTAGCTATGGCTACACCTTC. The gene calls are TRBV29-1 and TRBJ1-2, with D maybe TRBD1 (5 bases). This CDR3 is built from 12 residues. Germline V lookup: CDR1 SQVTM, CDR2 ANQGSEA. The germline V and J ends were trimmed by 4 bases and 4 bases, with 10 bases remaining between them. Full variable domain (remainder filled in from reference TRBV29-1 and TRBJ1-2): SAVISQKPSRDICQRGTSLTIQCQVDSQVTMMFWYRQQPGQSLTLIATANQGSEATYESGFVIDKFPISRPNLTFSTLTVSNMSPEDSSIYLCSVGQGSYGYTFGSGTRLTVV.

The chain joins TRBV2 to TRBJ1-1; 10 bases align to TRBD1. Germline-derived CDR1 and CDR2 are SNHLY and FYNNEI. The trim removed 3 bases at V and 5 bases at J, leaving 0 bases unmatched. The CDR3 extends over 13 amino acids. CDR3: CASSEDRGTEAFF. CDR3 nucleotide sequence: TGTGCCAGCAGTGAGGACAGGGGGACTGAAGCTTTCTTT.

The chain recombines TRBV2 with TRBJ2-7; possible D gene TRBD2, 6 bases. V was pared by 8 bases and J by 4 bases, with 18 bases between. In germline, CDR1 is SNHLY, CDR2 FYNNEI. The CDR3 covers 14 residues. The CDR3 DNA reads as TGTGCCAGCTCTATGGTGGCGGGAAAATACGAGCAGTACTTC. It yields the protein CASSMVAGKYEQYF.

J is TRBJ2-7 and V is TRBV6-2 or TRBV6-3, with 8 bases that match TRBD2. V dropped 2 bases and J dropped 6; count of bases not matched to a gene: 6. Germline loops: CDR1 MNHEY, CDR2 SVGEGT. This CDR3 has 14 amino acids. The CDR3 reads CASSYGGGQLEQYF. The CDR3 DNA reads TGTGCCAGCAGTTACGGCGGGGGGCAGCTCGAGCAGTACTTC.

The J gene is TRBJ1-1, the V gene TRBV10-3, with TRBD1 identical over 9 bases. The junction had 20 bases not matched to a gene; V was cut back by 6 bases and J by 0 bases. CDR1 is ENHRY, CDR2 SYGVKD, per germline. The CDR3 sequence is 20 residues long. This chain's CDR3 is CAISQWGTGIAKGLNTEAFF. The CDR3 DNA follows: TGTGCCATCAGCCAATGGGGGACAGGGATCGCCAAGGGTCTGAACACTGAAGCTTTCTTT.

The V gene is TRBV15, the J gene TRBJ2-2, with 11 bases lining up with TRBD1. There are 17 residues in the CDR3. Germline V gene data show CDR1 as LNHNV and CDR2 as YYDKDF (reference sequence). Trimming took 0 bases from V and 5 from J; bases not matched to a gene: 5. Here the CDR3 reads CATSRDRGQGGTGELFF. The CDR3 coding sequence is TGTGCCACCAGCAGAGATAGGGGACAGGGGGGAACCGGGGAGCTGTTTTTT.

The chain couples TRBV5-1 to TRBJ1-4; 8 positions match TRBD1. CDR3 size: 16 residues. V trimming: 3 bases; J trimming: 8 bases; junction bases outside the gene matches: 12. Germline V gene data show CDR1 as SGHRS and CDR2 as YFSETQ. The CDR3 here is CASSSQGGALGEKLFF. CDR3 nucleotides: TGCGCCAGCAGCTCACAGGGGGGGGCGCTGGGCGAAAAACTGTTTTTT.

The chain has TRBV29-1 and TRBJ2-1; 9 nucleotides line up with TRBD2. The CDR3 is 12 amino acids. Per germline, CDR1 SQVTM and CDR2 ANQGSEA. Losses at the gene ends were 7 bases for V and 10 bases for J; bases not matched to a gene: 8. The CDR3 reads CSGVSGGLEQFF. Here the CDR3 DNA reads TGCAGCGGAGTCAGCGGGGGGTTAGAGCAGTTCTTC.

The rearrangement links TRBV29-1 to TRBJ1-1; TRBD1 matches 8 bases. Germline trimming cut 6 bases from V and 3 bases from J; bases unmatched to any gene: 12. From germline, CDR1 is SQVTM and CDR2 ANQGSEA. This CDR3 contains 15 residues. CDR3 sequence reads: CSVGRGLSNYTEAFF. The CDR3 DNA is TGCAGCGTAGGCAGGGGGCTAAGTAATTACACTGAAGCTTTCTTT.

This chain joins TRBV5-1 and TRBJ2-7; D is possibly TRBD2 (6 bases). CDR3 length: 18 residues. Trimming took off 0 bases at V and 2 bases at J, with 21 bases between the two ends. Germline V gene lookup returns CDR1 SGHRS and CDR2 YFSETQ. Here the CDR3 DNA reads TGCGCCAGCAGCTTGGCAACACCCTGGGACTCGACAACCTACGAGCAGTACTTC. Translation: CASSLATPWDSTTYEQYF.

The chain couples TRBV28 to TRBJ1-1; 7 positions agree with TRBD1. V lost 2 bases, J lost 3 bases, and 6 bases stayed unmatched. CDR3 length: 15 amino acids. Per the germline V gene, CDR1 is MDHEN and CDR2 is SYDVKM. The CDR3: CASSLPLDRDTEAFF. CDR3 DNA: TGTGCCAGCAGTTTACCCTTAGACAGGGACACTGAAGCTTTCTTT.

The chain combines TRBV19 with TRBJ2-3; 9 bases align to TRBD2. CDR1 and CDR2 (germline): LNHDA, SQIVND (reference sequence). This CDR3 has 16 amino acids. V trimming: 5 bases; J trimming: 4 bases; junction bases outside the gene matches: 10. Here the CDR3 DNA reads TGTGCCAGTAGTGTTCTAGCGGGGTTTCGAGCAGATACGCAGTATTTT. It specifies CASSVLAGFRADTQYF.

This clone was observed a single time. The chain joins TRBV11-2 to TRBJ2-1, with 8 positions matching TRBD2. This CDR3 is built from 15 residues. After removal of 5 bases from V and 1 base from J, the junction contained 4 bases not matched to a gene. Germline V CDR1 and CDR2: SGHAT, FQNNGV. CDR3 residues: CASSLSSGSYNEQFF. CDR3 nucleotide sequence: TGTGCCAGCAGCCTTTCTAGCGGGTCCTACAATGAGCAGTTCTTC.

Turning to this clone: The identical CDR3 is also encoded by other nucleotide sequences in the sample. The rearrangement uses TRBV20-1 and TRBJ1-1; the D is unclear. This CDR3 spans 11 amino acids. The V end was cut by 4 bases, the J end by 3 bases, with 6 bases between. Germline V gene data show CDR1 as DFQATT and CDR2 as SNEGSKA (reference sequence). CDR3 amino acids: CSATGDTEAFF. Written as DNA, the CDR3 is TGCAGTGCTACCGGGGACACTGAAGCTTTCTTT.

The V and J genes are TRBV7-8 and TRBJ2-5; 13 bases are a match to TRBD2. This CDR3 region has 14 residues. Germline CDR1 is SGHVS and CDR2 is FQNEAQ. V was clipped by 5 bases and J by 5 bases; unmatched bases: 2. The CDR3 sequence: CASSETSGGETQYF. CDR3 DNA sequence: TGTGCCAGCAGCGAGACTAGCGGGGGGGAGACCCAGTACTTC.